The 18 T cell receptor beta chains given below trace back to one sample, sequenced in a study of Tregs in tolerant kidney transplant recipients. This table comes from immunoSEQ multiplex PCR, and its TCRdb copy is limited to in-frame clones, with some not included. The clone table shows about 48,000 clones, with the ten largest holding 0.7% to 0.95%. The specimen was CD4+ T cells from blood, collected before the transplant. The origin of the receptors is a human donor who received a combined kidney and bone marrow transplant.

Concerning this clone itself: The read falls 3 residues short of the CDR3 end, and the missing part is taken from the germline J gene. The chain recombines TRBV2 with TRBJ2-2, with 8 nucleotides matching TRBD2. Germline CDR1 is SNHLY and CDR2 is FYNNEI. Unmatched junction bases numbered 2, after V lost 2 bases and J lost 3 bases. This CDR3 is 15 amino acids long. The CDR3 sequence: CASSETSGYTGELFF. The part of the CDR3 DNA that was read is TGTGCCAGCAGTGAAACTAGCGGCTACACCGGGGAG.

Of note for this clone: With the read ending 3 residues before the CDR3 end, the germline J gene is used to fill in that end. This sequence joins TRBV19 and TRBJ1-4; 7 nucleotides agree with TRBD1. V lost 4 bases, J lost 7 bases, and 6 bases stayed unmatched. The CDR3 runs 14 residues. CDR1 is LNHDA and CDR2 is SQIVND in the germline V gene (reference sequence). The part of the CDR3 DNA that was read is TGTGCCAGTAGTAGAGGGGGCTCGAGTGAAAAA. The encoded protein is CASSRGGSSEK. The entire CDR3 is CASSRGGSSEKLFF.

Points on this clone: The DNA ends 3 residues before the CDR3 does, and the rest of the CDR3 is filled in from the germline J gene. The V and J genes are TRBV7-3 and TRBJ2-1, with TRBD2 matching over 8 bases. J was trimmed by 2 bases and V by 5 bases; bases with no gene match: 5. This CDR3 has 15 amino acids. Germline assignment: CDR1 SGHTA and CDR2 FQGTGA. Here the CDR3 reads CASSRAGAPYNEQFF. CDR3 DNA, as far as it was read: TGTGCCAGCAGCAGAGCGGGAGCCCCCTACAATGAG.

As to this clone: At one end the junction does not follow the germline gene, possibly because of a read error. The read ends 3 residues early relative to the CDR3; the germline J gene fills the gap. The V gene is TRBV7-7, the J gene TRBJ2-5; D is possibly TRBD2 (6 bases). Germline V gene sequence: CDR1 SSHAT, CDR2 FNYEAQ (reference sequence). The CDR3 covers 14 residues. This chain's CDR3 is CASSPSTGGETQYF. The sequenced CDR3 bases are TGTGCTAGCAGCCCTTCAACAGGAGGGGAGACC.

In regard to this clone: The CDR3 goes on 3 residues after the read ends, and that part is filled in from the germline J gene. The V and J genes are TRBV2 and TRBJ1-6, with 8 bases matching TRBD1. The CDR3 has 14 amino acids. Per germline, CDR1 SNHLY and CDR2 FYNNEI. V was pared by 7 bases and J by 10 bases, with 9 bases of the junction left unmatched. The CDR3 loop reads CASNTDRVRSPLHF. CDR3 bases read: TGTGCCAGCAATACGGACAGGGTTCGATCACCC.

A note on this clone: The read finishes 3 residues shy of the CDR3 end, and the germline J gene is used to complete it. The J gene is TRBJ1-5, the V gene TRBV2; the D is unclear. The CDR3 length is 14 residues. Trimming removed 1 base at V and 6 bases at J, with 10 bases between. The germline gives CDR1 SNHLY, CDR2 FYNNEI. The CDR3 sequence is CASSEEAESQPQHF. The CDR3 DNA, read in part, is TGTGCCAGCAGTGAAGAAGCGGAGAGTCAGCCC. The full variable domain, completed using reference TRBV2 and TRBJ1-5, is EPEVTQTPSHQVTQMGQEVILRCVPISNHLYFYWYRQILGQKVEFLVSFYNNEISEKSEIFDDQFSVERPDGSNFTLKIRSTKLEDSAMYFCASSEEAESQPQHFGDGTRLSIL.

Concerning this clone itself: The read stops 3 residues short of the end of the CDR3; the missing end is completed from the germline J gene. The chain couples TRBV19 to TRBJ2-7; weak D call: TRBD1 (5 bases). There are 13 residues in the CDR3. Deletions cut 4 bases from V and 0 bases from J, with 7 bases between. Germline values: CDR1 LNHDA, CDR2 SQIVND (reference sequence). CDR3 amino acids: CASSKDTSYEQYF. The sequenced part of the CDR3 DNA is TGTGCCAGTAGTAAGGACACCTCCTACGAG.

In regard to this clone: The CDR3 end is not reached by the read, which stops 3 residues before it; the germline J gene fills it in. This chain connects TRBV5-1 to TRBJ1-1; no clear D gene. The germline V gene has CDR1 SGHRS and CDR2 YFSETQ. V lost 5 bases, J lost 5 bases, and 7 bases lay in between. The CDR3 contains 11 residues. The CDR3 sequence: CASREGTEAFF. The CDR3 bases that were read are TGCGCCAGCAGGGAGGGTACTGAA. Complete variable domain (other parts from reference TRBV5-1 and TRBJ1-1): KAGVTQTPRYLIKTRGQQVTLSCSPISGHRSVSWYQQTPGQGLQFLFEYFSETQRNKGNFPGRFSGRQFSNSRSEMNVSTLELGDSALYLCASREGTEAFFGQGTRLTVV.

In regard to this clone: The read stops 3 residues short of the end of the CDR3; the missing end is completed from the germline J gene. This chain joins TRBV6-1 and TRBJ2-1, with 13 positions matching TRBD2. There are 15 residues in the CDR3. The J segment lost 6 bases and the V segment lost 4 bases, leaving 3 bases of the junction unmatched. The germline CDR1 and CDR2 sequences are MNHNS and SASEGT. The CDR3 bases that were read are TGTGCCAGCAGTGCCGGGACTAGCGGGACCAATGAG. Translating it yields CASSAGTSGTNE. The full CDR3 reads CASSAGTSGTNEQFF.

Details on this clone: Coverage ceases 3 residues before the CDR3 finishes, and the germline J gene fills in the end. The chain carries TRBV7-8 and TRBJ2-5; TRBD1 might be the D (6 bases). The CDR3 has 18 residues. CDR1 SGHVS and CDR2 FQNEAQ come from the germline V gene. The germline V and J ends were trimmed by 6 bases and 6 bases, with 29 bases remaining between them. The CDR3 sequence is CASRFDRQGLTKSKTQYF. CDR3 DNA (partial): TGTGCCAGCAGATTCGACAGGCAGGGATTGACCAAGTCGAAGACC.

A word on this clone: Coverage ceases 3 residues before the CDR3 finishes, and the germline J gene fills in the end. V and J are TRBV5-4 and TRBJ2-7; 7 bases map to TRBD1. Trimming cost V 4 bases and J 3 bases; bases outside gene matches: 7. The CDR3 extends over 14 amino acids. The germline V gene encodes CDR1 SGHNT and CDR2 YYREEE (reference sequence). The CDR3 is CASSPGQGDYEQYF. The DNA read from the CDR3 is TGTGCCAGCAGCCCGGGTCAGGGGGACTACGAG.

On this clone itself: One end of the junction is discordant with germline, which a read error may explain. Partial CDR3 DNA: TGTGCCAGCAGCTTACAACACCATGAGACC. Amino acids: CASSLQHHET. Given in full, the CDR3 is CASSLQHHETQYF. J is TRBJ2-5 and V is TRBV7-3; no reliable D call. The read terminates 3 residues before the CDR3 end, so the remaining end is supplied by the germline J gene. This CDR3 has 13 amino acids. The germline V gene encodes CDR1 SGHTA and CDR2 FQGTGA.

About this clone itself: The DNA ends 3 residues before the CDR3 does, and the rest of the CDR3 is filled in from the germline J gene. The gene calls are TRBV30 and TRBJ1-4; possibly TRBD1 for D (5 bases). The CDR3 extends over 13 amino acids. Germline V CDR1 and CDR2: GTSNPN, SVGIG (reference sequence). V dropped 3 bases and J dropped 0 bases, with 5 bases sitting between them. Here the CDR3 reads CAWSRATNEKLFF. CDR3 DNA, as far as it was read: TGTGCCTGGAGCAGGGCAACTAATGAAAAA.

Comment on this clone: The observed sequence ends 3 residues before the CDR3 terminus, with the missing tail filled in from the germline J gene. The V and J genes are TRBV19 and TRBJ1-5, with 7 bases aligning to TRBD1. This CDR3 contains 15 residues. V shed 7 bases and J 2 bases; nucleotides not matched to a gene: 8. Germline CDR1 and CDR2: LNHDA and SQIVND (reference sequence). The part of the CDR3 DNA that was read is TGTGCCAGTAACACCGGGACAGTGCGCAATCAGCCC. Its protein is CASNTGTVRNQP. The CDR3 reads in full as CASNTGTVRNQPQHF.

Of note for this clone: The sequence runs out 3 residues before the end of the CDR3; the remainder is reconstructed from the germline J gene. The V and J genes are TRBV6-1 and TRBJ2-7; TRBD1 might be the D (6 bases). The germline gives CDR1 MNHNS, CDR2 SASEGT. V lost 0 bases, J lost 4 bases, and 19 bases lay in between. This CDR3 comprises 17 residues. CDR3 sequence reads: CASSEARAGVISYEQYF. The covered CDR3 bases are TGTGCCAGCAGTGAAGCGCGGGCAGGGGTAATTTCATACGAG.

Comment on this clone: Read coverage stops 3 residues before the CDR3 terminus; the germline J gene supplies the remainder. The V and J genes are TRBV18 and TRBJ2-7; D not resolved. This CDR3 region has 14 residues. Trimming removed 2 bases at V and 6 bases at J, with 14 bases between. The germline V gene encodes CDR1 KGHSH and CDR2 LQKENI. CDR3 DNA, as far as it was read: TGTGCCAGCTCACCAACAAAAAACCCTTTCGAG. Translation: CASSPTKNPFE. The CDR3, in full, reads CASSPTKNPFEQYF. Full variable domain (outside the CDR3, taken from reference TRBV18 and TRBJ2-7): NAGVMQNPRHLVRRRGQEARLRCSPMKGHSHVYWYRQLPEEGLKFMVYLQKENIIDESGMPKERFSAEFPKEGPSILRIQQVVRGDSAAYFCASSPTKNPFEQYFGPGTRLTVT.

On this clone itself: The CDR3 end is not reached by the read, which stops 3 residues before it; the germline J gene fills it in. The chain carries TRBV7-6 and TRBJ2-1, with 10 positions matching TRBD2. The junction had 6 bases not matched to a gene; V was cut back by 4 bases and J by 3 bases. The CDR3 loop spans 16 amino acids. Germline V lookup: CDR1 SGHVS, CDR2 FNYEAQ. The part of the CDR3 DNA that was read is TGTGCCAGCAGCTCGACCCTAGCGGGAGTCTACAATGAG. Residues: CASSSTLAGVYNE. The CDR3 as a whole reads CASSSTLAGVYNEQFF.

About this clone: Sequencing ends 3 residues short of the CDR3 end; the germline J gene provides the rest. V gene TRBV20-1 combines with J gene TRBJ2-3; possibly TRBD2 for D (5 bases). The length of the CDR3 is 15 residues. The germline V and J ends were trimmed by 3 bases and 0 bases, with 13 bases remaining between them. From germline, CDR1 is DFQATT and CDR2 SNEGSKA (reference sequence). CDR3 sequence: CSARAGGPSTDTQYF. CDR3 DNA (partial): TGCAGTGCTAGGGCCGGCGGGCCCAGCACAGATACG.